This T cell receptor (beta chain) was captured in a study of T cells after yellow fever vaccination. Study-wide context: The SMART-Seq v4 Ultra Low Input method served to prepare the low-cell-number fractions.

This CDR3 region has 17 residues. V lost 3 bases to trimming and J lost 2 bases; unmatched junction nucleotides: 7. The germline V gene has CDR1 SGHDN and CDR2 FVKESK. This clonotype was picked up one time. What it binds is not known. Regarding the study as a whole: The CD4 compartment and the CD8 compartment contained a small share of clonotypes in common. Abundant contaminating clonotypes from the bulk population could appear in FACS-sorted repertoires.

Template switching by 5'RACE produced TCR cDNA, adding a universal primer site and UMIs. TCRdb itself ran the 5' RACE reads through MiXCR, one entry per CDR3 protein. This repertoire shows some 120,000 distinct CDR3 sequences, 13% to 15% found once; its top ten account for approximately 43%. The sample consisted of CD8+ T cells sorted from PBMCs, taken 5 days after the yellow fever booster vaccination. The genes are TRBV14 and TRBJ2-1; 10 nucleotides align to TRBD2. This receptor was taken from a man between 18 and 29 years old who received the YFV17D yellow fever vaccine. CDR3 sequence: CASSHETLAGAYNEQFF. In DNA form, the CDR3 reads TGTGCCAGCAGCCACGAGACCCTAGCGGGGGCCTACAATGAGCAGTTCTTC.